These 30 T cell receptor beta chains were sequenced from one sample in a study of blood T cell repertoires in COVID-19. The repertoire was sequenced with immunoSEQ multiplex PCR; TCRdb's copy has only in-frame clones and lacks some. The sample has 200,000 to 250,000 clones, about 84% seen once. Sequenced input: peripheral blood. Receptors originate from a man older than 75 with acute or convalescent COVID-19.

V gene TRBV20-1 combines with J gene TRBJ1-2; tentative D call: TRBD1 (6 bases). The V gene's germline CDR1 is DFQATT and CDR2 SNEGSKA (reference sequence). The CDR3 loop spans 10 amino acids. Trimming removed 5 bases at V and 7 bases at J, with 8 bases between. This CDR3 reads CSAEDSGYTF. The CDR3 DNA sequence: TGCAGTGCTGAGGACAGTGGCTACACCTTC.

The rearrangement joins TRBV28 to TRBJ2-7; D not certain. Germline CDR1 and CDR2: MDHEN and SYDVKM. The length of the CDR3 is 11 residues. With 8 bases removed from V and 3 bases from J, the gap between germline ends came to 8 bases. The CDR3 loop reads CASGRYYEQYF. The CDR3 coding sequence is TGTGCCAGCGGCAGGTACTACGAGCAGTACTTC.

The sample holds one count of this clone. V and J are TRBV3-1 (or the pseudogene TRBV3-2) and TRBJ1-1; maybe TRBD1 (6 bases). Germline assignment: CDR1 LGHDT and CDR2 YNNKEL (reference sequence). V was shortened by 1 base and J by 3 bases, with 6 bases between the two germline ends. CDR3 size: 13 residues. The CDR3 reads CASSQGGHTEAFF. The CDR3, as DNA: TGTGCCAGCAGCCAAGGGGGGCACACTGAAGCTTTCTTT.

The chain links TRBV3-1 (or the pseudogene TRBV3-2) to TRBJ1-3, with TRBD1 matching over 8 bases. CDR1 is LGHDT, CDR2 YNNKEL, per germline (reference sequence). After removal of 4 bases from V and 3 bases from J, the junction contained 5 bases not matched to a gene. The CDR3 covers 15 residues. The DNA for the CDR3 is TGTGCCAGCAGCCCAGGGGGCGCGGATGGAAACACCATATATTTT. The encoded protein is CASSPGGADGNTIYF.

This clone was counted a few times. The chain links TRBV27 to TRBJ1-1; TRBD1 matches at 12 bases. The CDR3 consists of 16 residues. Looked up from germline, CDR1 is MNHEY and CDR2 is SMNVEV (reference sequence). The J segment lost 1 base and the V segment lost 8 bases, leaving 8 bases of the junction unmatched. CDR3 DNA sequence: TGTGCCAGCCGAATGGGACAGGGGGCGAAGAACACTGAAGCTTTCTTT. Amino acid sequence: CASRMGQGAKNTEAFF.

The chain recombines TRBV5-1 with TRBJ2-1, with 13 bases that match TRBD2. Per the germline V gene, CDR1 is SGHRS and CDR2 is YFSETQ. V was pared by 5 bases and J by 9 bases, with 11 bases of the junction left unmatched. CDR3 size: 16 residues. In DNA, the CDR3 is TGCGCCAGCAGTCCTACCGGGACTAGCGGGATGGGTGAGCAGTTCTTC. This codes for CASSPTGTSGMGEQFF.

The chain has TRBV6-2 or TRBV6-3 and TRBJ1-1; D remains ambiguous. V shed 3 bases and J shed 1 base, with 18 bases lying between them. From germline, CDR1 is MNHEY and CDR2 SVGEGT. The CDR3 covers 17 residues. DNA of the CDR3: TGTGCCAGCAGTTATTCTCCTAGGAGGACGGCGAACACTGAAGCTTTCTTT. Amino acid sequence: CASSYSPRRTANTEAFF.

This sequence joins TRBV11-2 and TRBJ1-1; possibly TRBD1 for D (5 bases). Trimming cost V 2 bases and J 1 base, with 8 bases left between them. This CDR3 contains 14 residues. Per the germline V gene, CDR1 is SGHAT and CDR2 is FQNNGV. CDR3 residues: CASSLRQWNTEAFF. The DNA of the CDR3 is TGTGCCAGCAGCTTAAGACAGTGGAACACTGAAGCTTTCTTT.

The V gene is TRBV5-1, the J gene TRBJ2-2; 9 positions agree with TRBD1. With 0 bases clipped from V and 1 base from J, the junction kept 4 bases outside the gene matches. The CDR3 consists of 17 residues. The germline CDR1 and CDR2 sequences are SGHRS and YFSETQ. The CDR3 DNA follows: TGCGCCAGCAGCTTGGAGGGACAGGGAAGGAACACCGGGGAGCTGTTTTTT. Translated, it gives CASSLEGQGRNTGELFF.

The J gene is TRBJ2-7, the V gene TRBV28, with D tentatively TRBD2 (6 bases). Germline CDR1 and CDR2: MDHEN and SYDVKM. The V and J ends lost 10 bases and 0 bases respectively, with 16 bases between them. This CDR3 contains 14 residues. The CDR3 spells CATQGGGYSYEQYF. As DNA, the CDR3 is TGTGCCACCCAGGGTGGGGGGTACTCCTACGAGCAGTACTTC.

A single count supports this clone. The CDR3 DNA sequence: TGCGCCAGCAGTCAGCCCGACAGGGACGGGGCCTACAATGAGCAGTTCTTC. Residues: CASSQPDRDGAYNEQFF. This chain connects TRBV23-1 to TRBJ2-1, with 7 bases aligning to TRBD1. TRBV23-1 is identified as an open reading frame with a role that is uncertain. The length of the CDR3 is 17 residues. Trimming removed 3 bases from V and 2 bases from J; junction bases left unmatched: 10.

The V and J genes are TRBV5-4 and TRBJ2-5; possible D gene TRBD2, 6 bases. CDR3 size: 14 residues. Trimming removed 4 bases from V and 2 bases from J, with 12 bases in between. CDR1 is SGHNT, CDR2 YYREEE, per germline (reference sequence). This CDR3 reads CASSGGGMQETQYF. CDR3 nucleotides: TGTGCCAGCAGCGGCGGCGGGATGCAAGAGACCCAGTACTTC.

This chain uses TRBV29-1 with TRBJ2-3; 14 positions agree with TRBD2. Germline V gene lookup returns CDR1 SQVTM and CDR2 ANQGSEA. V lost 7 bases and J lost 3; bases outside the gene matches: 6. This CDR3 spans 15 amino acids. DNA for the CDR3: TGCAGCGCTCGGACTAGCGGGGGGTGGACAGATACGCAGTATTTT. Translation gives CSARTSGGWTDTQYF.

The chain uses TRBV3-1 (or the pseudogene TRBV3-2) and TRBJ2-1, with TRBD2 matching 11 bases. J was trimmed by 4 bases and V by 2 bases; bases with no gene match: 7. Germline V gives CDR1 LGHDT, CDR2 YNNKEL (reference sequence). The CDR3 runs 17 residues. CDR3 loop: CASSQNRGLAAYNEQFF. The DNA for the CDR3 is TGTGCCAGCAGCCAAAACAGGGGACTAGCGGCATACAATGAGCAGTTCTTC.

Remarks on this clone: One junction end disagrees with the germline gene, perhaps due to a read error. The genes are TRBV7-7 and TRBJ1-1; weak D call: TRBD1 (5 bases). This CDR3 has 13 amino acids. CDR1 SSHAT and CDR2 FNYEAQ come from the germline V gene (reference sequence). The CDR3 DNA is TGTGCTAGCAGCTCACAGGTGAACACTGAAGCTTTCTTT. Translating gives CASSSQVNTEAFF.

The chain recombines TRBV4-2 with TRBJ1-6; D is perhaps TRBD1 (6 bases). The CDR3 contains 15 residues. Germline V gene sequence: CDR1 LGHNA, CDR2 YNFKEQ. Deletions cut 5 bases from V and 5 bases from J, with 13 bases between. CDR3 DNA: TGTGCCAGCAGCGGGTACAGGGTTGATAATTCACCCCTCCACTTT. Its translation: CASSGYRVDNSPLHF.

The chain carries TRBV3-1 (or the pseudogene TRBV3-2) and TRBJ1-1; D remains unclear. The germline gives CDR1 LGHDT, CDR2 YNNKEL (reference sequence). The CDR3 loop spans 13 amino acids. V lost 5 bases, J lost 5 bases, and 12 bases lay in between. CDR3 nucleotides: TGTGCCAGCAGCGCGTGGAGGGCGACTGAAGCTTTCTTT. Protein product: CASSAWRATEAFF.

The J gene is TRBJ2-7, the V gene TRBV6-2 or TRBV6-3, with TRBD2 identical over 9 bases. Germline-derived CDR1 and CDR2 are MNHEY and SVGEGT. Trimming at V came to 2 bases and at J to 2 bases, leaving 4 bases not matched to a gene. This CDR3 region has 15 residues. This chain's CDR3 is CASSYTASGTYEQYF. The CDR3 DNA is TGTGCCAGCAGTTACACGGCTAGCGGGACCTACGAGCAGTACTTC.

J is TRBJ1-4 and V is TRBV19; 9 bases fit TRBD1. V gave up 3 bases and J gave up 7 bases; unmatched junction bases: 9. This CDR3 comprises 16 residues. The germline gives CDR1 LNHDA, CDR2 SQIVND (reference sequence). The CDR3 DNA sequence: TGTGCCAGTAGTATGGGGACCGGGACAGGGCTTGAAAAACTGTTTTTT. Protein sequence: CASSMGTGTGLEKLFF.

The chain links TRBV12-3 or TRBV12-4 to TRBJ2-7; 9 bases are a match to TRBD2. The J segment lost 3 bases and the V segment lost 8 bases, leaving 5 bases of the junction unmatched. This CDR3 has 13 residues. CDR3 in amino acids: CASALAGSYEQYF. The CDR3 DNA is TGTGCCAGCGCCCTAGCGGGAAGCTACGAGCAGTACTTC.

This clone was found a few times. V and J are TRBV2 and TRBJ1-2; D is ambiguous. Germline CDR1 SNHLY, CDR2 FYNNEI. The CDR3 spans 15 residues. The V and J ends lost 9 bases and 7 bases respectively, with 24 bases between them. The CDR3 loop reads CASIDNTPGSRGYTF. In nucleotides, the CDR3 is TGTGCCAGTATCGATAACACCCCAGGTTCGCGTGGCTACACCTTC.

V and J are TRBV4-1 and TRBJ1-4, with a tentative D call TRBD1 (5 bases). The V end lost 4 bases, the J end lost 7 bases, and 16 bases lay between the germline ends. Germline CDR1 MGHRA, CDR2 YSYEKL. The CDR3 extends over 15 amino acids. CDR3 in DNA: TGCGCCAGCAGCCGAGCTGGGGGGTCGGTTGAAAAACTGTTTTTT. Translating gives CASSRAGGSVEKLFF.

The rearrangement joins TRBV24-1 to TRBJ2-2; D perhaps matches TRBD2 (5 bases). Germline V gene sequence: CDR1 KGHDR, CDR2 SFDVKD. Trimming took off 1 base at V and 3 bases at J, with 11 bases between the two ends. There are 16 residues in the CDR3. This chain's CDR3 is CATSDLSDSYTGELFF. The CDR3 region has the DNA TGTGCCACCAGTGATTTATCGGACTCTTACACCGGGGAGCTGTTTTTT.

Written as DNA, the CDR3 is TGCGCCAGCAGCTGGGACAGGCGAAATCGGGGAGATACGCAGTATTTT. Encoded protein: CASSWDRRNRGDTQYF. The chain combines TRBV5-1 with TRBJ2-3; 8 bases agree with TRBD1. The CDR3 is 16 amino acids. The trim removed 3 bases at V and 5 bases at J, leaving 11 bases unmatched. Germline CDR1 SGHRS, CDR2 YFSETQ.

The chain employs TRBV9 and TRBJ1-2; D remains unclear. The CDR3 is 14 residues long. The V and J ends lost 4 bases and 4 bases respectively, with 14 bases between them. Germline V gene lookup returns CDR1 SGDLS and CDR2 YYNGEE. The CDR3: CASSPLSRGYGYTF. CDR3 DNA: TGTGCCAGCAGCCCCCTCTCCCGGGGCTATGGCTACACCTTC.

This clone appeared a few times. The chain joins TRBV4-1 to TRBJ2-7; D uncertain. V was clipped by 0 bases and J by 3 bases, with 12 bases between them. From germline, CDR1 is MGHRA and CDR2 YSYEKL. This CDR3 comprises 15 residues. CDR3 loop: CASSQDRFKSYEQYF. CDR3 sequence (DNA): TGCGCCAGCAGCCAAGATCGGTTCAAGAGCTACGAGCAGTACTTC.

The rearrangement joins TRBV28 to TRBJ1-2, with 7 bases matching TRBD1. CDR1 MDHEN and CDR2 SYDVKM come from the germline V gene. This CDR3 comprises 13 residues. Trimming at V came to 2 bases and at J to 13 bases, leaving 10 bases not matched to a gene. CDR3 DNA: TGTGCCAGCAGTTTACCCCCGACAGGGCTGGTCACCTTC. Translated, it gives CASSLPPTGLVTF.

The V gene is TRBV12-5, the J gene TRBJ1-1, with TRBD1 as a possible D gene (6 bases). The V end was cut by 2 bases, the J end by 6 bases, with 10 bases between. The germline gives CDR1 LGHNT, CDR2 FRNRAP. This CDR3 comprises 13 residues. The CDR3 protein is CASGLQGSAEAFF. CDR3 bases: TGTGCTAGTGGTTTGCAGGGGTCGGCTGAAGCTTTCTTT. Together with reference TRBV12-5 and TRBJ1-1, the CDR3 gives the full variable domain: DARVTQTPRHKVTEMGQEVTMRCQPILGHNTVFWYRQTMMQGLELLAYFRNRAPLDDSGMPKDRFSAEMPDATLATLKIQPSEPRDSAVYFCASGLQGSAEAFFGQGTRLTVV.

The chain joins TRBV28 to TRBJ1-5; 10 bases align to TRBD1. Germline values: CDR1 MDHEN, CDR2 SYDVKM. The ends lost 6 bases at V and 4 bases at J; junction bases unmatched: 3. The CDR3 consists of 14 residues. The CDR3 nucleotides read TGTGCCAGCAGGACAGGGGGCCGAAATCAGCCCCAGCATTTT. Encoded protein: CASRTGGRNQPQHF. The full variable domain, with the rest looked up from reference TRBV28 and TRBJ1-5, is DVKVTQSSRYLVKRTGEKVFLECVQDMDHENMFWYRQDPGLGLRLIYFSYDVKMKEKGDIPEGYSVSREKKERFSLILESASTNQTSMYLCASRTGGRNQPQHFGDGTRLSIL.

The V gene is TRBV10-1, the J gene TRBJ2-7; 7 bases fit TRBD1. With V trimmed by 8 bases and J by 3 bases, 7 bases remained unmatched. The CDR3 is made up of 13 amino acids. The germline V gene encodes CDR1 WNHNN and CDR2 SYGVQD (reference sequence). This chain's CDR3 is CASSWTGFYEQYF. The CDR3 bases are TGCGCCAGCTCTTGGACAGGATTCTACGAGCAGTACTTC.